This TCR beta chain was identified in a study of T cell responses to AZD1222 COVID-19 vaccine. CDR1 and CDR2 (germline): SNHLY, FYNNEI. Trimming removed 6 bases from V and 6 bases from J; junction bases left unmatched: 7. The CDR3 totals 14 residues. The data were produced by immunoSEQ multiplex PCR, yet TCRdb's version contains in-frame clones alone and is incomplete. In the table there are 90,000 to 150,000 clones, about 90% of which are singletons. The TCR originated in an adult in good health. The chain recombines TRBV2 with TRBJ1-5; 8 bases map to TRBD1. The input for sequencing was peripheral blood, taken on day 0 of AZD1222 vaccination. In DNA form, the CDR3 reads TGTGCCAGCAGCGGACAGGGTAGCCTTCAGCCCCAGCATTTT. Its translation: CASSGQGSLQPQHF.